A selection of T cell receptor beta chains follows, all from one sample in a study of CD8 T cells in ankylosing spondylitis. TCRdb recomputed calls from the 5' RACE reads with MiXCR, one row per CDR3 protein. The sample carries about 150,000 distinct CDR3 sequences, more than 40% recorded once. Sample: synovial fluid, either unsorted or a sorted T cell fraction (not recorded which). The receptor source for this set is a male donor with ankylosing spondylitis. Both conserved end residues are part of each CDR3. D genes are given only for firm matches. Only part of the rows carry a size: once, few, many, or a class if the clone is expanded.

CASSPPTSGGFWTDTQYF	TGTGCCAGCAGCCCTCCGACTAGCGGGGGTTTCTGGACAGATACGCAGTATTTT	TRBV11-1	TRBJ2-3	TRBD2	many
CASSFPGAVNTEAFF	TGTGCCAGCAGCTTCCCCGGGGCGGTGAACACTGAAGCTTTCTTT	TRBV3-1	TRBJ1-1	-	-
CSASLAGGRYGYTF	TGCAGTGCTAGTTTAGCAGGGGGCCGGTATGGCTACACCTTC	TRBV20-1	TRBJ1-2	TRBD1	-
CASSEGRTLKIYGYTF	TGTGCCAGCAGTGAGGGCCGAACCTTGAAAATCTATGGCTACACCTTC	TRBV2	TRBJ1-2	-	-
CASSPSPPSGANVLTF	TGTGCCAGCAGCCCATCGCCACCCTCTGGGGCCAACGTCCTGACTTTC	TRBV5-6	TRBJ2-6	-	once
CASSSLYEQYF	TGTGCCAGCAGTTCCCTCTACGAGCAGTACTTC	TRBV28	TRBJ2-7	-	once
CASSLGPGRNYGYTF	TGCGCCAGCAGCTTGGGCCCAGGGAGAAACTATGGCTACACCTTC	TRBV5-1	TRBJ1-2	-	-
CASSSRDRGQETQYF	TGTGCCAGCAGCTCCAGGGACAGGGGACAAGAGACCCAGTACTTC	TRBV7-9	TRBJ2-5	TRBD1	few
CASSLVTGQGYGYTF	TGTGCCAGCAGCTTGGTCACAGGGCAAGGTTATGGCTACACCTTC	TRBV5-4	TRBJ1-2	-	-
CASSLTGVRHTGELFF	TGTGCCAGCAGCCTGACAGGGGTTCGTCACACCGGGGAGCTGTTTTTT	TRBV5-6	TRBJ2-2	TRBD1	-
CASSLDYFMLGETQYF	TGCGCCAGCAGCTTGGACTATTTCATGCTTGGGGAGACCCAGTACTTC	TRBV5-1	TRBJ2-5	-	-
CASSSDPGFTYEQYF	TGTGCCAGCAGCTCGGATCCAGGGTTCACCTACGAGCAGTACTTC	TRBV7-3	TRBJ2-7	-	-
CASSFAGPSYEQYF	TGTGCCAGCAGTTTTGCGGGACCATCCTACGAGCAGTACTTC	TRBV6-2/TRBV6-3	TRBJ2-7	-	-
CASSLGPGLKAFF	TGTGCCAGCAGCTTAGGACCGGGACTCAAAGCTTTCTTT	TRBV11-1	TRBJ1-1	-	-
CASSPGLMDGELFF	TGCGCCAGCAGCCCGGGGCTTATGGACGGGGAGCTGTTTTTT	TRBV5-1	TRBJ2-2	-	-
CASSSGLAAYNEQFF	TGTGCCAGCAGCTCCGGACTAGCGGCCTACAATGAGCAGTTCTTC	TRBV27	TRBJ2-1	TRBD2	medium-sized
CASSQPSRGFQPQHF	TGCGCCAGCAGCCAACCCTCCAGGGGTTTTCAGCCCCAGCATTTT	TRBV4-1	TRBJ1-5	-	-
CASSLVGTLNTEAFF	TGTGCCAGCAGCTTAGTCGGCACCTTGAACACTGAAGCTTTCTTT	TRBV11-2	TRBJ1-1	-	few
CSVQGWKSSYEQYF	TGCAGCGTACAGGGATGGAAAAGCTCCTACGAGCAGTACTTC	TRBV29-1	TRBJ2-7	-	few
CASSLPSWRERSTPLHF	TGCGCCAGCAGCCTCCCCTCGTGGCGGGAACGCAGCACACCCCTCCACTTT	TRBV4-1	TRBJ1-6	-	few
CASGAVAGDTGELFF	TGTGCCAGCGGGGCGGTAGCGGGAGACACCGGGGAGCTGTTTTTT	TRBV6-4	TRBJ2-2	TRBD2	-
CASRSTDRPVNEQFF	TGTGCCAGCAGATCAACGGACAGGCCCGTCAATGAGCAGTTCTTC	TRBV6-1	TRBJ2-1	TRBD1	-
CASSFPHMDTGNTIYF	TGTGCCAGCAGTTTTCCCCACATGGACACTGGAAACACCATATATTTT	TRBV13	TRBJ1-3	-	-